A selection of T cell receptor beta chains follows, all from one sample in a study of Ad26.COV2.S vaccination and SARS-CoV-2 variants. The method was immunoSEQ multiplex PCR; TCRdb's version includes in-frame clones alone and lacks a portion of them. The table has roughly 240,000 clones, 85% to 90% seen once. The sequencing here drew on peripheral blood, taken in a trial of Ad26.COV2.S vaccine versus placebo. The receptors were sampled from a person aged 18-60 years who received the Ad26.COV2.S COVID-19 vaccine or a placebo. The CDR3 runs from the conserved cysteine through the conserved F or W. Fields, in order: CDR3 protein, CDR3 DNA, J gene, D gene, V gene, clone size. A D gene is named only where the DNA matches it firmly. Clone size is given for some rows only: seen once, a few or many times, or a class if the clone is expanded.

CDR3: CASSPDRTGTGELFF; DNA: TGTGCCAGCAGCCCGGACAGGACGGGCACCGGGGAGCTGTTTTTT; J: TRBJ2-2; D: TRBD1; V: TRBV2; size: .
CDR3: CASSQDWTREETQYF; DNA: TGCGCCAGCAGCCAAGATTGGACCCGCGAAGAGACCCAGTACTTC; J: TRBJ2-5; D: .; V: TRBV4-3; size: .
CDR3: CASSLGGITEAFF; DNA: TGTGCCAGCTCCCTAGGGGGAATCACTGAAGCTTTCTTT; J: TRBJ1-1; D: .; V: TRBV2; size: .
CDR3: CASSLDIRQYSYNEQFF; DNA: TGTGCCAGCAGCTTAGATATCCGACAGTACTCCTACAATGAGCAGTTCTTC; J: TRBJ2-1; D: .; V: TRBV11-2; size: .
CDR3: CASSQVTGHRGAQYF; DNA: TGTGCCAGCAGCCAAGTGACAGGCCATCGGGGGGCCCAGTACTTC; J: TRBJ2-5; D: .; V: TRBV3-1/TRBV3-2; size: .
CDR3: CASSVWRGSTDTQYF; DNA: TGTGCCAGCAGTGTGTGGCGGGGTTCCACAGATACGCAGTATTTT; J: TRBJ2-3; D: .; V: TRBV2; size: .
CDR3: CATSDLGGEWDTQYF; DNA: TGTGCCACCAGTGATTTAGGCGGGGAGTGGGATACGCAGTATTTT; J: TRBJ2-3; D: .; V: TRBV24-1; size: once
CDR3: CASDGSGGIADTQYF; DNA: TGCGCCAGCGACGGTAGCGGGGGGATCGCAGATACGCAGTATTTT; J: TRBJ2-3; D: TRBD2; V: TRBV10-2; size: .
CDR3: CASSLSKTSGRRETQYF; DNA: TGTGCCAGCAGTTTATCGAAGACTAGCGGGAGGCGAGAGACCCAGTACTTC; J: TRBJ2-5; D: TRBD2; V: TRBV27; size: .
CDR3: CASREPGLGVTDTQYF; DNA: TGTGCCAGCAGAGAACCGGGACTAGGAGTCACAGATACGCAGTATTTT; J: TRBJ2-3; D: TRBD2; V: TRBV28; size: .
CDR3: CASSQVASAYNEQFF; DNA: TGTGCCAGCAGCCAAGTTGCTAGCGCTTACAATGAGCAGTTCTTC; J: TRBJ2-1; D: .; V: TRBV14; size: .
CDR3: CASSPTGRTSTF; DNA: TGTGCCAGCAGCCCTACTGGCCGGACCTCCACCTTC; J: TRBJ1-2; D: .; V: TRBV7-9; size: once
CDR3: CAIGQGDYGYTF; DNA: TGTGCCATCGGACAGGGAGACTATGGCTACACCTTC; J: TRBJ1-2; D: TRBD1; V: TRBV10-3; size: .
CDR3: CASSPQDRLSSYNSPLHF; DNA: TGTGCCAGCAGTCCCCAGGACCGTCTGAGCTCCTATAATTCACCCCTCCACTTT; J: TRBJ1-6; D: .; V: TRBV28; size: .
CDR3: CASSLWDSTDTQYF; DNA: TGTGCCAGCAGTTTGTGGGACAGCACAGATACGCAGTATTTT; J: TRBJ2-3; D: .; V: TRBV27; size: .
CDR3: CASSQEGGKASYEQYF; DNA: TGCGCCAGCAGCCAAGAGGGTGGGAAAGCCTCCTACGAGCAGTACTTC; J: TRBJ2-7; D: .; V: TRBV4-3; size: .
CDR3: CASRWDRETEAFF; DNA: TGTGCCAGCCGCTGGGACAGGGAGACTGAAGCTTTCTTT; J: TRBJ1-1; D: TRBD1; V: TRBV11-1; size: .
CDR3: CASTLDGTSYEQYF; DNA: TGTGCCAGTACCTTGGACGGGACCTCCTACGAGCAGTACTTC; J: TRBJ2-7; D: .; V: TRBV19; size: .
CDR3: CASSQGAGFGYGYTF; DNA: TGTGCCAGCAGCCAAGGAGCAGGATTTGGATATGGCTACACCTTC; J: TRBJ1-2; D: .; V: TRBV14; size: .
CDR3: CASSSGVLEQFF; DNA: TGTGCCAGCAGTTCCGGGGTTTTGGAGCAGTTCTTC; J: TRBJ2-1; D: .; V: TRBV5-8; size: .
CDR3: CASSKDASAVHEQYF; DNA: TGTGCCAGCAGCAAGGACGCCAGCGCGGTCCACGAGCAGTACTTC; J: TRBJ2-7; D: .; V: TRBV21-1; size: .
CDR3: CASSPGESSYNEQFF; DNA: TGTGCCAGCTCACCAGGGGAAAGCTCCTACAATGAGCAGTTCTTC; J: TRBJ2-1; D: .; V: TRBV18; size: .
CDR3: CASNRARNTEAFF; DNA: TGTGCCAGCAACCGAGCCCGGAACACTGAAGCTTTCTTT; J: TRBJ1-1; D: .; V: TRBV6-5; size: few
CDR3: CASSPRLAGPEAFF; DNA: TGTGCCAGCAGCCCCAGGTTAGCGGGGCCTGAAGCTTTCTTT; J: TRBJ1-1; D: .; V: TRBV7-8; size: .
CDR3: CASTAPDYEQYF; DNA: TGTGCCAGTACCGCGCCTGACTACGAGCAGTACTTC; J: TRBJ2-7; D: .; V: TRBV19; size: .
CDR3: CASSAGLGGNTEAFF; DNA: TGTGCCAGCAGCGCTGGCCTGGGCGGTAACACTGAAGCTTTCTTT; J: TRBJ1-1; D: .; V: TRBV7-3; size: .
CDR3: CASSGNSYEQYF; DNA: TGTGCCAGCAGTGGGAACTCCTACGAGCAGTACTTC; J: TRBJ2-7; D: .; V: TRBV27; size: .
CDR3: CASYTGELFF; DNA: TGTGCCTCCTACACCGGGGAGCTGTTTTTT; J: TRBJ2-2; D: .; V: TRBV30; size: .
CDR3: CASSDTGFSGNTIYF; DNA: TGTGCCAGCAGCGACACAGGATTTTCTGGAAACACCATATATTTT; J: TRBJ1-3; D: .; V: TRBV7-2; size: .
CDR3: CASSVGQGGYYEQYF; DNA: TGTGCCAGCAGCGTCGGACAGGGGGGATACTACGAGCAGTACTTC; J: TRBJ2-7; D: TRBD1; V: TRBV7-2; size: .
CDR3: CASSLPAYEQYF; DNA: TGTGCCAGCAGCTTGCCAGCCTACGAGCAGTACTTC; J: TRBJ2-7; D: .; V: TRBV11-1; size: .
CDR3: CASSPLTREGASNTQYF; DNA: TGTGCCAGCAGCCCCTTGACTAGAGAGGGGGCTTCAAATACGCAGTATTTT; J: TRBJ2-3; D: .; V: TRBV3-1/TRBV3-2; size: .
CDR3: CAWSVQGDQPQHF; DNA: TGTGCCTGGAGTGTACAGGGAGATCAGCCCCAGCATTTT; J: TRBJ1-5; D: .; V: TRBV30; size: .
CDR3: CASSSEGNSRLSYTF; DNA: TGCGCCAGCAGTTCGGAGGGGAATTCCCGCCTAAGCTACACCTTC; J: TRBJ1-2; D: .; V: TRBV5-1; size: .
CDR3: CATTKGYYGYTF; DNA: TGTGCCACCACCAAGGGGTACTATGGCTACACCTTC; J: TRBJ1-2; D: .; V: TRBV28; size: once
CDR3: CASSQARDRGASTDTQYF; DNA: TGCGCCAGCAGCCAAGCTCGGGACAGGGGAGCGTCCACAGATACGCAGTATTTT; J: TRBJ2-3; D: TRBD1; V: TRBV4-1; size: .
CDR3: CASSPFGLAGGPGEQFF; DNA: TGTGCCAGCAGTCCCTTTGGACTAGCGGGAGGGCCAGGAGAGCAGTTCTTC; J: TRBJ2-1; D: TRBD2; V: TRBV27; size: .
CDR3: CASSVEGSGNTIYF; DNA: TGTGCCAGCAGCGTAGAAGGATCTGGAAACACCATATATTTT; J: TRBJ1-3; D: .; V: TRBV9; size: .
CDR3: CASSQYPRGGRSITGELFF; DNA: TGTGCCAGCAGCCAGTATCCCCGGGGGGGGAGGTCGATAACCGGGGAGCTGTTTTTT; J: TRBJ2-2; D: TRBD2; V: TRBV7-2; size: .
CDR3: CASSQGTSGTEQFF; DNA: TGTGCCAGCAGTCAGGGGACTAGCGGAACTGAGCAGTTCTTC; J: TRBJ2-1; D: TRBD2; V: TRBV6-2/TRBV6-3; size: .
CDR3: CASSQGWSNYGYTF; DNA: TGTGCCAGCAGCCAAGGCTGGTCCAACTATGGCTACACCTTC; J: TRBJ1-2; D: .; V: TRBV3-1/TRBV3-2; size: .
CDR3: CATQKQGKGNQPQHF; DNA: TGTGCCACCCAGAAACAGGGGAAGGGCAATCAGCCCCAGCATTTT; J: TRBJ1-5; D: TRBD1; V: TRBV19; size: .
CDR3: CASSFGVDRFGTGDSPLHF; DNA: TGTGCCAGCAGTTTTGGAGTAGATCGATTTGGGACAGGGGATTCACCCCTCCACTTT; J: TRBJ1-6; D: TRBD1; V: TRBV27; size: .
CDR3: CASSWIVGGPQHF; DNA: TGTGCCAGCAGTTGGATCGTCGGGGGCCCCCAGCATTTT; J: TRBJ1-5; D: .; V: TRBV6-5; size: .
CDR3: CASSGTGGADTQYF; DNA: TGTGCCAGCAGCGGGACAGGGGGTGCAGATACGCAGTATTTT; J: TRBJ2-3; D: TRBD1; V: TRBV6-2/TRBV6-3; size: .